This T cell receptor (beta chain) was obtained from a study of vaccination and CD4 T cells after COVID-19. This clonotype was seen more than once but under ten times. Its antigen is not known. Treatment specified: roughly ten-day PBMC culture with coronavirus spike peptide pools or control peptides (ViraFEST assay). Gathering of the CD4+ T cells, from the unexposed donor, took place before the COVID-19 pandemic (2011-2018). At both days 3 and 7, half the medium was replaced with fresh IL-2 medium. An Oncomine TCR Beta short-read assay was used to sequence the DNA from cultured CD4+ T cells. TCRdb ran MiXCR on the PCR reads and lists one entry per CDR3 protein. The profile shows just over 4,000 distinct CDR3 sequences, around two thirds of them singletons. From germline, CDR1 is MNHEY and CDR2 SMNVEV (reference sequence). V was shortened by 4 bases and J by 9 bases, with 13 bases between the two germline ends. The CDR3 runs 13 residues.

This TCR derives from a human donor in good health. Sequenced material: CD4+ T cells from blood, cultured in vitro. This chain links TRBV27 with TRBJ2-4; D perhaps matches TRBD1 (5 bases). CDR3 region: CASSSDRLGIQYF. For the CDR3, the DNA is TGTGCCAGCAGTTCCGACAGATTGGGCATTCAGTACTTC.